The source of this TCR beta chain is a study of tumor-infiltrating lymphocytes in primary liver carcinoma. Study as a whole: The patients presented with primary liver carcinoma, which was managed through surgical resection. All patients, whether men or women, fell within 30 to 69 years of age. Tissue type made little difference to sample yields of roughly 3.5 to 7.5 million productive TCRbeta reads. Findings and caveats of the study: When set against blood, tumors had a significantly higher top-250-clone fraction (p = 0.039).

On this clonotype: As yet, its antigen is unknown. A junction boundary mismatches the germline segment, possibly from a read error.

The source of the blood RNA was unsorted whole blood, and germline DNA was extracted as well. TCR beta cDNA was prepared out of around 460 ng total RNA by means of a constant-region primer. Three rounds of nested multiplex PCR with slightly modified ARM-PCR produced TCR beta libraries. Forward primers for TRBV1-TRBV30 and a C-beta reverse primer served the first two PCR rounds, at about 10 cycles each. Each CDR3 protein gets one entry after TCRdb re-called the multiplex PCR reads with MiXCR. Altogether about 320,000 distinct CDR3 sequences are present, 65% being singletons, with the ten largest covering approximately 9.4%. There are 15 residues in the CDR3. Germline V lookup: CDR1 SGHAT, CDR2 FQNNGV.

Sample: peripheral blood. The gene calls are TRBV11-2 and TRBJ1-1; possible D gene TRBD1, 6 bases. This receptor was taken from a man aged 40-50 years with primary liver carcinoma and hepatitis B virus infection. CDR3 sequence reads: CASSIDSTGNTEAFF. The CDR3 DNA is TGTGCCAGCAGCATAGATTCGACAGGGAACACTGAAGCTTTCTTT.